The rows below give T cell receptor beta chains drawn from one sample of a study of blood T cell repertoires in COVID-19. TCRdb's table, derived via immunoSEQ multiplex PCR, lists solely in-frame clones and lacks some. Of 330,000 or so clones detected, approximately 88% appear once; the ten largest clones hold around 4.6%. Input material: PBMCs or T cells enriched from blood (not recorded which). The receptors were sampled from a man under 40 who had recovered from COVID-19. The CDR3 runs from the conserved cysteine through the conserved F or W. Fields, in order: V gene, J gene, clone size, D gene, CDR3 DNA, CDR3 protein. D genes are given only for firm matches. Only some rows state a clone size, as once, few, many or a class for expanded clones.

TRBV19	TRBJ1-4	-	-	TGTGCCAGTAGTCCCCCGACAGTTAATGAAAAACTGTTTTTT	CASSPPTVNEKLFF
TRBV3-1/TRBV3-2	TRBJ1-6	-	-	TGTGCCAGCAGCCCGCTCCCGACAGGAAAGCTTGGTTCACCCCTCCACTTT	CASSPLPTGKLGSPLHF
TRBV28	TRBJ1-3	-	-	TGTGCCAGCAGTTTGTATAGGGGCAGATCCTCTGGAAACACCATATATTTT	CASSLYRGRSSGNTIYF
TRBV2	TRBJ1-6	-	-	TGTGCCAGCACGCAGGAAGGTAATTCACCCCTCCACTTT	CASTQEGNSPLHF
TRBV7-9	TRBJ2-2	-	-	TGTGCCAGCAGCCTCCAGGTGGGCACCGGGGAGCTGTTTTTT	CASSLQVGTGELFF
TRBV12-3/TRBV12-4	TRBJ2-2	-	-	TGTGCCAGCAGACCAGGGTCAGGGGAGCTGTTTTTT	CASRPGSGELFF
TRBV2	TRBJ2-3	-	TRBD2	TGTGCCAAACAGCGGTCTAGCGGGGGGGTAGATACGCAGTATTTT	CAKQRSSGGVDTQYF
TRBV27	TRBJ2-3	once	TRBD2	TGTGCCAGCAGTTCCTTTAGCGGGGGGTCTGCTTATAGCACAGATACGCAGTATTTT	CASSSFSGGSAYSTDTQYF
TRBV19	TRBJ1-1	-	TRBD1	TGTGCCAGTAGTATAAAGGTATTGAGTGGGGACAGGGGTTCGATGAACACTGAAGCTTTCTTT	CASSIKVLSGDRGSMNTEAFF
TRBV3-1/TRBV3-2	TRBJ1-5	-	-	TGTGCCAGCAGCCAAACGGGACTCATGCAGCCCCAGCATTTT	CASSQTGLMQPQHF
TRBV10-3	TRBJ1-2	-	TRBD1	TGTGCCATCAGTGGACAGGGAAACTATGGCTACACCTTC	CAISGQGNYGYTF
TRBV5-4	TRBJ1-4	-	TRBD1	TGTGCCAGCAGTTCGGGACAGGGGGAGGAAAAACTGTTTTTT	CASSSGQGEEKLFF
TRBV6-5	TRBJ1-4	-	TRBD1	TGTGCCAGCAGCCGGACAGGGGTTGATGAAAAACTGTTTTTT	CASSRTGVDEKLFF
TRBV9	TRBJ1-2	-	TRBD1	TGTGCCAGCAGCCCAGAGGACAGGGCCTTCTATGGCTACACCTTC	CASSPEDRAFYGYTF
TRBV18	TRBJ1-5	-	-	TGTGCCAGCTCACAACAGACCAATCAGCCCCAGCATTTT	CASSQQTNQPQHF
TRBV19	TRBJ2-7	-	-	TGTGCCAGTAGTATATCATCAGGGGATATTACGGTGCAGTACTTC	CASSISSGDITVQYF
TRBV21-1	TRBJ2-3	-	-	TGTGCCAGCAGTACGAGCGGTAGCACAGATACGCAGTATTTT	CASSTSGSTDTQYF
TRBV18	TRBJ1-5	-	TRBD1	TGTGCCAGCTCACCAGGGACAGGGGACAATCAGCCCCAGCATTTT	CASSPGTGDNQPQHF
TRBV6-5	TRBJ2-7	-	-	TGTGCCAGCAGGGAGGGGGCAGGCCACGAGCAGTACTTC	CASREGAGHEQYF
TRBV19	TRBJ1-2	-	-	TGTGCCAGTAGTTCTCCAGGGAGGTCGGGGGGCTACACCTTC	CASSSPGRSGGYTF
TRBV14	TRBJ2-1	-	-	TGTGCCAGCAGCCAGAGGGTGTTTAGTGAGCAGTTCTTC	CASSQRVFSEQFF
TRBV7-2	TRBJ2-7	few	-	TGTGCCAGCAACGAAGGGGCAGGGCCCTACGAGCAGTACTTC	CASNEGAGPYEQYF
TRBV21-1	TRBJ2-1	-	-	TGTGCCAGCACCGGGGAGCGGGGTCCCTACAATGAGCAGTTCTTC	CASTGERGPYNEQFF
TRBV5-1	TRBJ1-3	few	-	TGCGCCAGCAGCTTGGGGACAGCAGACTCTGGAAACACCATATATTTT	CASSLGTADSGNTIYF
TRBV6-5	TRBJ2-5	-	TRBD1	TGTGCCAGCAGGGAGACAGGGGTAGGGGGGGAGACCCAGTACTTC	CASRETGVGGETQYF
TRBV4-1	TRBJ2-1	-	-	TGCGCCAGCAGCCAAGATATATCCAGGGGCAATGAGCAGTTCTTC	CASSQDISRGNEQFF
TRBV19	TRBJ1-1	-	TRBD1	TGTGCCAGTAGTCATACAGGGGGAGTCACTGAAGCTTTCTTT	CASSHTGGVTEAFF